This T cell receptor beta chain was identified in a study of OX40 agonist ivuxolimab in advanced cancers. Patients who had autoimmune disease history or got systemic immunosuppression were left out. The method was immunoSEQ multiplex PCR; TCRdb's version includes in-frame clones alone and lacks a portion of them. In the table there are 90,000 or so clones, 89% of which are singletons. The V gene's germline CDR1 is SGHRS and CDR2 YFSETQ. With 4 bases removed from V and 2 bases from J, the gap between germline ends came to 13 bases. The CDR3 totals 14 residues. The clonotype was recovered from an adult with an advanced solid tumor such as melanoma, head and neck, liver or kidney cancer. This specimen consisted of CD4+ or CD8+ T cells sorted from blood, obtained in a trial of the OX40 agonist ivuxolimab. The chain couples TRBV5-1 to TRBJ2-7, with D possibly TRBD2 on 5 matching bases. In DNA, the CDR3 is TGCGCCAGCAGCCGCGGGTCCGTCCCCTACGAGCAGTACTTC. Protein product: CASSRGSVPYEQYF.